This T cell receptor (beta chain) is from a study of cytomegalovirus exposure and HLA in healthy donors. The protocol was immunoSEQ multiplex PCR, while the TCRdb copy is restricted to in-frame clones and leaves out a portion. The table lists under 75,000 clones, 95% to 97% of them singletons, with 1% to 1.5% in the top ten. The germline V gene has CDR1 ENHRY and CDR2 SYGVKD. This CDR3 is built from 16 residues. J was trimmed by 7 bases and V by 3 bases; bases with no gene match: 12. Sequencing input: PBMCs. The V gene is TRBV10-3, the J gene TRBJ1-5; 7 bases line up with TRBD1. The clonotype originates from a woman aged 18-29 years in good health and CMV-seronegative. CDR3 residues: CAISEDGRIQGQPQHF. Written as DNA, the CDR3 is TGTGCCATCAGTGAAGATGGGCGGATACAGGGGCAGCCCCAGCATTTT.